A single sample gave rise to the 22 T cell receptor beta chains below, sequenced in a study of blood T cell repertoires in COVID-19 (TCRdb year 2020). Libraries were constructed by the immunoSEQ multiplex PCR assay. Not all clones reach the TCRdb copy of this immuneACCESS table, which keeps in-frame sequences only. Checked studies attribute under half of the gap to unresolved V genes and leave the rest unexplained. The sample has a few hundred thousand clones on record, roughly 80% of them singletons. The ten largest clonotypes hold roughly 3.6% of the sample. Sequencing input: PBMCs or T cells enriched from blood (not recorded which). The receptors shown here come from a man aged 50-60 years who had recovered from COVID-19.

The J gene is TRBJ1-1, the V gene TRBV7-3, with a weak D call TRBD1 (5 bases). The CDR3 loop spans 13 amino acids. V was trimmed by 6 bases and J by 1 base, leaving 9 bases between them. In germline, CDR1 is SGHTA, CDR2 FQGTGA. CDR3 amino acids: CASRPQGNTEAFF. The CDR3 region has the DNA TGTGCCAGCAGACCTCAGGGGAACACTGAAGCTTTCTTT.

V is TRBV29-1 and J is TRBJ2-1, with 12 bases aligning to TRBD2. Germline-derived CDR1 and CDR2 are SQVTM and ANQGSEA. After removal of 7 bases from V and 15 bases from J, the junction contained 16 bases not matched to a gene. This CDR3 spans 14 amino acids. The CDR3 region is CSATSGRSITRGFF. The CDR3 nucleotides read TGCAGCGCAACTAGCGGGAGGTCCATCACTCGCGGGTTCTTC.

J is TRBJ2-7 and V is TRBV11-3; 12 bases align to TRBD1. V lost 5 bases, J lost 7 bases, and 12 bases stayed unmatched. Germline assignment: CDR1 SGHNT and CDR2 YENEEA. The CDR3 sequence is 16 residues long. CDR3 DNA: TGTGCCAGCAGCAACTCCGGGACAGGGGGCTTGGGGGAGCAGTACTTC. Its protein is CASSNSGTGGLGEQYF. The complete variable domain, with remaining parts taken from reference TRBV11-3 and TRBJ2-7, reads EAGVVQSPRYKIIEKKQPVAFWCNPISGHNTLYWYLQNLGQGPELLIRYENEEAVDDSQLPKDRFSAERLKGVDSTLKIQPAELGDSAVYLCASSNSGTGGLGEQYFGPGTRLTVT.

The chain carries TRBV2 and TRBJ1-5; D gene unclear. V gave up 6 bases and J gave up 0 bases, with 9 bases separating them. Germline CDR1 and CDR2: SNHLY and FYNNEI. CDR3 length equals 14 residues. CDR3 amino acids: CASREGFSNQPQHF. The CDR3, as DNA: TGTGCCAGCAGGGAGGGCTTTAGCAATCAGCCCCAGCATTTT.

This chain links TRBV19 with TRBJ2-5, with TRBD1 matching 7 bases. V lost 0 bases to trimming and J lost 0 bases; unmatched junction nucleotides: 7. Per germline, CDR1 LNHDA and CDR2 SQIVND (reference sequence). This CDR3 contains 17 residues. Here the CDR3 DNA reads TGTGCCAGTAGTATAGATCTGGACAGGCGGTACCAAGAGACCCAGTACTTC. Translating it yields CASSIDLDRRYQETQYF.

This clone was seen just once. CDR3 coding DNA: TGTGCCAGCAGCTTAACAGCCCACCGGGGAAGCGGGGGGTACACAGATACGCAGTATTTT. It yields the protein CASSLTAHRGSGGYTDTQYF. The rearrangement joins TRBV7-3 to TRBJ2-3, with 9 bases lining up with TRBD2. The germline V gene encodes CDR1 SGHTA and CDR2 FQGTGA. V shed 0 bases and J 2 bases; nucleotides not matched to a gene: 15. The CDR3 covers 20 residues. Supplemented by reference TRBV7-3 and TRBJ2-3, the full variable domain reads GAGVSQTPSNKVTEKGKYVELRCDPISGHTALYWYRQSLGQGPEFLIYFQGTGAADDSGLPNDRFFAVRPEGSVSTLKIQRTERGDSAVYLCASSLTAHRGSGGYTDTQYFGPGTRLTVL.

The chain is built from TRBV28 and TRBJ1-4; TRBD1 is a possible D gene (5 bases). The CDR3 runs to 14 residues. V was clipped by 2 bases and J by 3 bases, with 7 bases between them. The germline gives CDR1 MDHEN, CDR2 SYDVKM. The CDR3: CASSLGRANEKLFF. The CDR3 DNA reads as TGTGCCAGCAGTTTAGGCAGGGCTAATGAAAAACTGTTTTTT.

The rearrangement joins TRBV5-1 to TRBJ2-7, with 10 bases matching TRBD2. V lost 5 bases to trimming and J lost 3 bases; unmatched junction nucleotides: 20. In germline, CDR1 is SGHRS, CDR2 YFSETQ. This CDR3 region has 19 residues. The CDR3 loop is CASRPQGGSGGTSYYEQYF. DNA for the CDR3: TGCGCCAGCAGACCGCAAGGGGGTAGCGGGGGGACATCATACTACGAGCAGTACTTC.

This chain connects TRBV2 to TRBJ2-3; D uncertain. The V gene's germline CDR1 is SNHLY and CDR2 FYNNEI. The CDR3 is made up of 14 amino acids. The V and J ends lost 2 bases and 1 base respectively, with 7 bases between them. The CDR3 DNA reads as TGTGCCAGCAGTGAATTCATTCGCACAGATACGCAGTATTTT. Encoded protein: CASSEFIRTDTQYF. Drawing the rest from reference TRBV2 and TRBJ2-3, the complete variable domain is EPEVTQTPSHQVTQMGQEVILRCVPISNHLYFYWYRQILGQKVEFLVSFYNNEISEKSEIFDDQFSVERPDGSNFTLKIRSTKLEDSAMYFCASSEFIRTDTQYFGPGTRLTVL.

The chain combines TRBV9 with TRBJ1-1; 7 bases agree with TRBD1. The CDR3 loop spans 14 amino acids. J was trimmed by 1 base and V by 3 bases; bases with no gene match: 3. The germline gives CDR1 SGDLS, CDR2 YYNGEE. In nucleotides, the CDR3 is TGTGCCAGCAGCGCCACAGGGGCGAACACTGAAGCTTTCTTT. This sequence encodes CASSATGANTEAFF.

This chain connects TRBV19 to TRBJ2-2; D unresolved. V gave up 3 bases and J gave up 7 bases, with 9 bases separating them. Germline CDR1 LNHDA, CDR2 SQIVND (reference sequence). CDR3 length equals 13 residues. CDR3 loop: CASSISPGGELFF. As DNA, the CDR3 is TGTGCCAGTAGTATTTCCCCGGGCGGGGAGCTGTTTTTT. Together with reference TRBV19 and TRBJ2-2, the CDR3 gives the full variable domain: DGGITQSPKYLFRKEGQNVTLSCEQNLNHDAMYWYRQDPGQGLRLIYYSQIVNDFQKGDIAEGYSVSREKKESFPLTVTSAQKNPTAFYLCASSISPGGELFFGEGSRLTVL.

The rearrangement uses TRBV2 and TRBJ1-2; D is undetermined. Trimming cost V 1 base and J 2 bases, with 11 bases left between them. The CDR3 consists of 15 residues. CDR1 is SNHLY and CDR2 is FYNNEI in the germline V gene. This CDR3 is CASSEGASTNYGYTF. In DNA, the CDR3 is TGTGCCAGCAGTGAAGGAGCGTCCACCAACTATGGCTACACCTTC.

This clone was observed once. The CDR3 bases are TGTGCCAGCAGCGCCGTTAGACAGGGTGCGGATTCACCCCTCCACTTT. It translates to CASSAVRQGADSPLHF. J is TRBJ1-6 and V is TRBV7-8; 7 nucleotides line up with TRBD1. CDR3 size: 16 residues. Germline V gives CDR1 SGHVS, CDR2 FQNEAQ. After removal of 5 bases from V and 8 bases from J, the junction contained 12 bases not matched to a gene.

This clone was recorded a few times. The chain recombines TRBV5-1 with TRBJ1-5; D is perhaps TRBD1 (6 bases). The germline V and J ends were trimmed by 4 bases and 1 base, with 9 bases remaining between them. The CDR3 covers 14 residues. Germline V lookup: CDR1 SGHRS, CDR2 YFSETQ. Written as DNA, the CDR3 is TGCGCCAGCAGCCCGGGGACAAGCAATCAGCCCCAGCATTTT. Translation: CASSPGTSNQPQHF.

V usage is TRBV19 and J usage is TRBJ2-5, with D perhaps TRBD1 (6 bases). The ends were cut back, 5 bases at V and 5 bases at J, with 12 bases in the middle. The CDR3 extends over 13 amino acids. The germline V gene has CDR1 LNHDA and CDR2 SQIVND (reference sequence). CDR3 bases: TGTGCCAGTAGTTCCGGGACATATGAGACCCAGTACTTC. Translation gives CASSSGTYETQYF.

A single count supports this clone. The chain employs TRBV6-5 and TRBJ1-1, with D unclear. Trimming cost V 4 bases and J 8 bases, with 11 bases left between them. Germline V gives CDR1 MNHEY, CDR2 SVGAGI. This CDR3 is built from 12 residues. For the CDR3, the DNA is TGTGCCAGCAGTTCACTCGCTAGGGAAGCTTTCTTT. Encoded protein: CASSSLAREAFF.

The chain recombines TRBV5-1 with TRBJ2-1; the match to TRBD2 covers 13 bases. There are 15 residues in the CDR3. Per germline, CDR1 SGHRS and CDR2 YFSETQ. Germline trimming cut 3 bases from V and 9 bases from J; bases unmatched to any gene: 6. The CDR3, as DNA: TGCGCCAGCAGCTCCGGACTAGCGGGGGAAGGTGAGCAGTTCTTC. This sequence encodes CASSSGLAGEGEQFF.

CDR3 DNA: TGTGCCACCAGCAGAGATCTGGGGCAAGGAGCCAAAAACATTCAGTACTTC. It yields the protein CATSRDLGQGAKNIQYF. J is TRBJ2-4 and V is TRBV15, with D possibly being TRBD1 (5 bases). The CDR3 has 17 residues. V was trimmed by 0 bases and J by 0 bases, leaving 12 bases between them. CDR1 is LNHNV, CDR2 YYDKDF, per germline (reference sequence).

The chain combines TRBV5-4 with TRBJ1-2; TRBD1 matches 9 bases. The CDR3 extends over 15 amino acids. Germline values: CDR1 SGHNT, CDR2 YYREEE (reference sequence). J lost 2 bases, V lost 1 base, and 3 bases had no gene match. CDR3 nucleotides: TGTGCCAGCAGCTTGACAGGACAGGGGAACTATGGCTACACCTTC. Translated, it gives CASSLTGQGNYGYTF.

The V call is TRBV7-9, the J call TRBJ1-1; D is unclear. Between the trimmed V and J ends, which lost 4 bases and 1 base, there was a span of 10 bases. Germline loops: CDR1 SEHNR, CDR2 FQNEAQ (reference sequence). The CDR3 is 14 residues long. The CDR3 bases are TGTGCCAGCAGCTCGTATTACAAGAACACTGAAGCTTTCTTT. Amino acids: CASSSYYKNTEAFF.

This clone was picked up one time. The chain carries TRBV30 and TRBJ1-3, with unresolved D. The CDR3 length is 15 residues. V gave up 0 bases and J gave up 2 bases, with 11 bases separating them. Germline CDR1 GTSNPN, CDR2 SVGIG (reference sequence). CDR3 sequence reads: CAWSVPSGAGNTIYF. CDR3 sequence (DNA): TGTGCCTGGAGTGTACCTTCCGGGGCTGGAAACACCATATATTTT.

The chain has TRBV7-9 and TRBJ2-1, with 9 bases aligning to TRBD2. J was trimmed by 6 bases and V by 1 base; bases with no gene match: 10. CDR1 and CDR2 from the germline V gene are SEHNR and FQNEAQ (reference sequence). This CDR3 is 17 amino acids long. The CDR3 loop is CASSLGGRLAAINEQFF. CDR3 bases: TGTGCCAGCAGCTTAGGGGGTAGACTAGCGGCCATCAATGAGCAGTTCTTC.